The clone carrying this T cell receptor beta chain was seen many times. No antigen is known for it. The sample belongs to a study of T cells after yellow fever vaccination. Background on the study: Low-cell-number fractions underwent preparation using SMART-Seq v4 Ultra Low Input. Notes on the study in general: After the booster, approximately 95% of CD4 and 75% to 90% of CD8 primary-response clones were re-detected.

There are 15 residues in the CDR3. J gave up 3 bases and V 7 bases, and 8 bases lay outside the gene matches. Using its own MiXCR run on the 5' RACE reads, TCRdb lists one record per CDR3 protein. The table shows 620,000 or so distinct CDR3 sequences, with about a sixth occurring only once. The V and J genes are TRBV12-3 or TRBV12-4 and TRBJ1-5; TRBD1 agrees at 8 bases. This clonotype was obtained from a man aged 18 to 30 who received the YFV17D yellow fever vaccine. The source was PBMCs, collected 5 days after the first yellow fever vaccination. CDR3 DNA sequence: TGTGCCAGCAAGCTAGCAGGGGGCTACAATCAGCCCCAGCATTTT. Translated: CASKLAGGYNQPQHF.